This T cell receptor (beta chain) was observed in a study of shared clonotypes between healthy human individuals. CDR1 is MNHNS and CDR2 is SASEGT in the germline V gene. The CDR3 has 13 amino acids. As to this clone: One end of the junction varies from germline; a read error may be responsible.

This table comes from immunoSEQ multiplex PCR, and its TCRdb copy is limited to in-frame clones, with some not included. The sample shows about 1 million clones, about 80% of them seen only once. This receptor was obtained from a man aged 18-30 years in good health. Source material: memory CD4+ T cells sorted from blood. Subset defined: CD45RA-negative fraction. The V call is TRBV6-1, the J call TRBJ2-4, with D possibly TRBD2 on 5 matching bases. CDR3 sequence reads: CASREGGSSRQYF. For the CDR3, the DNA is TGTGCCAGCAGGGAAGGAGGTTCTAGCCGTCAGTACTTC.